These 27 T cell receptor beta chains were sequenced from one sample in a study of blood T cell repertoires in COVID-19. Repertoires were generated with immunoSEQ multiplex PCR, while TCRdb's copy carries only in-frame clones and drops some. The sample includes fewer than 120,000 clones, less than 75% seen only once; the top ten take about 7.1%. The sequenced sample was peripheral blood. Receptors originate from a woman aged 60-75 years with acute or convalescent COVID-19.

The V and J genes are TRBV27 and TRBJ2-1; no firm D call. Germline V gene data show CDR1 as MNHEY and CDR2 as SMNVEV (reference sequence). Deletions cut 1 base from V and 6 bases from J, with 19 bases between. The CDR3 length is 17 residues. This chain's CDR3 is CASSLYPSAGLGNEQFF. The CDR3 DNA follows: TGTGCCAGCAGTTTATATCCTTCGGCAGGTCTGGGCAATGAGCAGTTCTTC.

Only a few counts were recorded for this clone. The chain joins TRBV28 to TRBJ1-1; D might be TRBD1 (6 bases). The CDR3 has 14 amino acids. Trimming shortened V by 5 bases and J by 5 bases, and 15 bases separated the two germline ends. Germline CDR1 reads MDHEN; CDR2 reads SYDVKM. The CDR3 nucleotides are TGTGCCAGCAGTCCCGGGACCAGGGGTACTGAAGCTTTCTTT. Amino acid sequence: CASSPGTRGTEAFF.

The V gene is TRBV27, the J gene TRBJ2-7; 7 positions agree with TRBD2. This CDR3 region has 16 residues. In germline, CDR1 is MNHEY, CDR2 SMNVEV (reference sequence). Unmatched junction bases numbered 10, after V lost 5 bases and J lost 0 bases. CDR3 sequence reads: CASSPSAGLFSYEQYF. Here the CDR3 DNA reads TGTGCCAGCAGTCCCTCAGCGGGGCTCTTCTCCTACGAGCAGTACTTC.

V usage is TRBV11-2 and J usage is TRBJ1-2; TRBD1 matches at 10 bases. The junction had 6 bases not matched to a gene; V was cut back by 4 bases and J by 4 bases. The CDR3 runs to 15 residues. Germline values: CDR1 SGHAT, CDR2 FQNNGV. This CDR3 is CASSSRDRGPYGYTF. The CDR3, as DNA: TGTGCCAGCAGCTCCCGGGACAGGGGACCCTATGGCTACACCTTC. Full variable domain (remainder filled in from reference TRBV11-2 and TRBJ1-2): EAGVAQSPRYKIIEKRQSVAFWCNPISGHATLYWYQQILGQGPKLLIQFQNNGVVDDSQLPKDRFSAERLKGVDSTLKIQPAKLEDSAVYLCASSSRDRGPYGYTFGSGTRLTVV.

This clone was seen more than once but under ten times. The chain recombines TRBV7-9 with TRBJ1-2; TRBD1 matches at 9 bases. The CDR3 is 14 amino acids. Germline loops: CDR1 SEHNR, CDR2 FQNEAQ (reference sequence). After removal of 4 bases from V and 5 bases from J, the junction contained 5 bases not matched to a gene. The CDR3: CASSSQGAWYGYTF. The CDR3 nucleotides read TGTGCCAGCAGCTCACAGGGGGCTTGGTATGGCTACACCTTC.

This chain uses TRBV5-6 with TRBJ1-1; the match to TRBD1 covers 8 bases. The J segment lost 10 bases and the V segment lost 4 bases, leaving 9 bases of the junction unmatched. The CDR3 loop spans 13 amino acids. Germline CDR1 SGHDT, CDR2 YYEEEE. CDR3: CASSLDRGFLAFF. The CDR3 DNA sequence: TGTGCCAGCAGCCTTGACAGGGGCTTCTTAGCTTTCTTT.

The rearrangement joins TRBV7-2 to TRBJ1-6, with D uncertain. Germline CDR1 is SGHTA and CDR2 is FQGNSA. This CDR3 has 12 amino acids. The V gene lost 2 bases and the J gene lost 9 bases, with 5 bases spanning the gap. DNA for the CDR3: TGTGCCAGCAGCTTAACGGGTTCACCCCTCCACTTT. Translating gives CASSLTGSPLHF.

This clone was detected only a few times. The chain uses TRBV5-8 and TRBJ1-2, with a weak D call TRBD1 (5 bases). From germline, CDR1 is SGHTS and CDR2 YDEGEE. The CDR3 has 15 amino acids. The V end lost 3 bases, the J end lost 8 bases, and 20 bases lay between the germline ends. The CDR3 DNA reads as TGTGCCAGCAGCTCCTCCAGGGCTCCCTTTCGGGGCTACACCTTC. Its protein product is CASSSSRAPFRGYTF.

This clone was found a few times. The V call is TRBV20-1, the J call TRBJ1-4, with 7 bases aligning to TRBD1. This CDR3 has 13 residues. Germline trimming cut 3 bases from V and 8 bases from J; bases unmatched to any gene: 6. Germline values: CDR1 DFQATT, CDR2 SNEGSKA (reference sequence). DNA of the CDR3: TGCAGTGCTAGTCCGGACAGGCTAGAAAAACTGTTTTTT. Translating it yields CSASPDRLEKLFF.

V and J are TRBV19 and TRBJ2-7; unclear D gene. This CDR3 has 11 residues. Germline loops: CDR1 LNHDA, CDR2 SQIVND (reference sequence). Trimming shortened V by 4 bases and J by 4 bases, and 5 bases separated the two germline ends. CDR3 amino acids: CASSNIYEQYF. The CDR3 DNA follows: TGTGCCAGTAGTAATATTTACGAGCAGTACTTC.

The chain is built from TRBV3-1 (or the pseudogene TRBV3-2) and TRBJ1-2; possible D gene TRBD1, 5 bases. The CDR3 extends over 14 amino acids. Germline CDR1 is LGHDT and CDR2 is YNNKEL (reference sequence). Trimming took 0 bases from V and 6 from J, leaving 11 bases between them. The CDR3 coding sequence is TGTGCCAGCAGCCAAGATTTCTGGGGCGATGGCTACACCTTC. Protein sequence: CASSQDFWGDGYTF.

This clone turned up a few times. The rearrangement joins TRBV6-5 to TRBJ1-1; TRBD1 might be the D (5 bases). V was cut by 7 bases and J by 7 bases, with 16 bases left in between. CDR1 MNHEY and CDR2 SVGAGI come from the germline V gene. The CDR3 has 13 residues. CDR3 bases: TGTGCCAGCACCGGACATGGGGGAGGTGAAGCTTTCTTT. Its protein product is CASTGHGGGEAFF.

This clone has a handful of counts. The chain joins TRBV20-1 to TRBJ2-5, with 11 bases identical to TRBD1. Germline CDR1 DFQATT, CDR2 SNEGSKA (reference sequence). The CDR3 has 11 amino acids. V lost 4 bases to trimming and J lost 12 bases; unmatched junction nucleotides: 4. The CDR3 bases are TGCAGTGCTATTTGGGGACAGGGGGAGTACTTC. Its translation: CSAIWGQGEYF.

V gene TRBV12-3 or TRBV12-4 combines with J gene TRBJ2-7; weak D call: TRBD2 (6 bases). This CDR3 contains 13 residues. Deletions cut 1 base from V and 7 bases from J, with 11 bases between. CDR3: CASSLVGGGEQYF. The CDR3 DNA is TGTGCCAGCAGTTTAGTGGGGGGTGGGGAGCAGTACTTC.

The chain carries TRBV6-4 and TRBJ1-2; 7 bases align to TRBD1. CDR3 size: 15 residues. The J segment lost 0 bases and the V segment lost 6 bases, leaving 7 bases of the junction unmatched. CDR1 MRHNA and CDR2 SNTAGT come from the germline V gene. The CDR3 DNA reads as TGTGCCAGCAGCCCTGGACAGGCAGCTAACTATGGCTACACCTTC. Translating gives CASSPGQAANYGYTF.

The chain uses TRBV9 and TRBJ2-1; 7 nucleotides align to TRBD1. Trimming took 4 bases from V and 3 from J; bases not matched to a gene: 7. The CDR3 totals 15 residues. The V gene's germline CDR1 is SGDLS and CDR2 YYNGEE. This CDR3 is CASSSPRDSYNEQFF. The CDR3 DNA follows: TGTGCCAGCAGCTCCCCCCGGGACAGCTACAATGAGCAGTTCTTC. The full variable domain, with the rest looked up from reference TRBV9 and TRBJ2-1, is DSGVTQTPKHLITATGQRVTLRCSPRSGDLSVYWYQQSLDQGLQFLIQYYNGEERAKGNILERFSAQQFPDLHSELNLSSLELGDSALYFCASSSPRDSYNEQFFGPGTRLTVL.

The chain uses TRBV3-1 (or the pseudogene TRBV3-2) and TRBJ1-2; D is undetermined. Per the germline V gene, CDR1 is LGHDT and CDR2 is YNNKEL (reference sequence). CDR3 size: 13 residues. V lost 4 bases, J lost 3 bases, and 9 bases lay in between. This CDR3 reads CASSLRGYYGYTF. CDR3 sequence (DNA): TGTGCCAGCAGCCTCCGGGGATACTATGGCTACACCTTC.

V usage is TRBV30 and J usage is TRBJ1-5; D not resolved. The germline V gene has CDR1 GTSNPN and CDR2 SVGIG (reference sequence). CDR3 size: 12 residues. The V gene lost 4 bases and the J gene lost 4 bases, with 8 bases spanning the gap. The CDR3 DNA is TGTGCCTGGAAAAAAACAAATCAGCCCCAGCATTTT. Translated, it gives CAWKKTNQPQHF.

V and J are TRBV5-5 and TRBJ2-6, with 11 bases that match TRBD1. The CDR3 has 18 amino acids. CDR1 is SGHKS, CDR2 YYEKEE, per germline (reference sequence). The ends lost 5 bases at V and 2 bases at J; junction bases unmatched: 9. Written as DNA, the CDR3 is TGTGCCAGCAGTTTACAGGGGACAGGGGGAACTGGGGCCAACGTCCTGACTTTC. Its translation: CASSLQGTGGTGANVLTF.

The V call is TRBV2, the J call TRBJ2-7, with D unresolved. CDR3 length: 12 residues. V dropped 4 bases and J dropped 3 bases, with 7 bases sitting between them. CDR1 and CDR2 (germline): SNHLY, FYNNEI. The CDR3: CASSANSYEQYF. The CDR3 bases are TGTGCCAGCAGTGCGAACAGCTACGAGCAGTACTTC.

This clone was recorded a few times. The chain couples TRBV12-3 or TRBV12-4 to TRBJ1-2, with D possibly being TRBD1 (6 bases). V gave up 5 bases and J gave up 10 bases, with 17 bases separating them. This CDR3 is built from 13 residues. This chain's CDR3 is CASSRDIGGDYTF. The CDR3 bases are TGTGCCAGCAGTCGGGACATCGGCGGTGACTACACCTTC.

This clone was seen only a few times. The rearrangement links TRBV12-5 to TRBJ1-5; D is perhaps TRBD1 (5 bases). The V and J ends lost 3 bases and 4 bases respectively, with 7 bases between them. The CDR3 is 13 amino acids. Per the germline V gene, CDR1 is LGHNT and CDR2 is FRNRAP. The CDR3 is CASGFRGNQPQHF. CDR3 bases: TGTGCTAGTGGTTTCCGGGGGAATCAGCCCCAGCATTTT.

The chain links TRBV18 to TRBJ1-1, with 9 positions matching TRBD1. This CDR3 contains 14 residues. The junction had 1 base not matched to a gene; V was cut back by 4 bases and J by 1 base. Germline V lookup: CDR1 KGHSH, CDR2 LQKENI. The DNA for the CDR3 is TGTGCCAGCTCACGGACAGGGGCGAACACTGAAGCTTTCTTT. It encodes CASSRTGANTEAFF.

V usage is TRBV9 and J usage is TRBJ2-2; D remains ambiguous. Trimming shortened V by 4 bases and J by 5 bases, and 18 bases separated the two germline ends. The CDR3 loop spans 16 amino acids. Germline loops: CDR1 SGDLS, CDR2 YYNGEE. The CDR3, as DNA: TGTGCCAGCAGCCCTCGTGGCTCGCTTTCGACCGGGGAGCTGTTTTTT. Protein sequence: CASSPRGSLSTGELFF.

The V call is TRBV6-5, the J call TRBJ2-1; D remains ambiguous. Deletions cut 7 bases from V and 4 bases from J, with 5 bases between. The CDR3 consists of 11 residues. The germline V gene encodes CDR1 MNHEY and CDR2 SVGAGI. CDR3 protein: CASKEYNEQFF. The CDR3 coding sequence is TGTGCCAGCAAAGAGTACAATGAGCAGTTCTTC.

The chain uses TRBV6-2 or TRBV6-3 and TRBJ2-6; 7 nucleotides align to TRBD1. Unmatched junction bases numbered 12, after V lost 5 bases and J lost 2 bases. Germline CDR1 MNHEY, CDR2 SVGEGT. CDR3 length: 18 residues. Written as DNA, the CDR3 is TGTGCCAGCAGTACTCACACCTCCACAGGGGCTGGGGCCAACGTCCTGACTTTC. Protein: CASSTHTSTGAGANVLTF.

This chain links TRBV30 with TRBJ2-7; TRBD1 matches 10 bases. After removal of 5 bases from V and 0 bases from J, the junction contained 4 bases not matched to a gene. The CDR3 sequence is 14 residues long. Per germline, CDR1 GTSNPN and CDR2 SVGIG (reference sequence). The CDR3 region is CAWDRDRGSYEQYF. The CDR3 DNA follows: TGTGCCTGGGACCGGGACAGGGGCTCCTACGAGCAGTACTTC.